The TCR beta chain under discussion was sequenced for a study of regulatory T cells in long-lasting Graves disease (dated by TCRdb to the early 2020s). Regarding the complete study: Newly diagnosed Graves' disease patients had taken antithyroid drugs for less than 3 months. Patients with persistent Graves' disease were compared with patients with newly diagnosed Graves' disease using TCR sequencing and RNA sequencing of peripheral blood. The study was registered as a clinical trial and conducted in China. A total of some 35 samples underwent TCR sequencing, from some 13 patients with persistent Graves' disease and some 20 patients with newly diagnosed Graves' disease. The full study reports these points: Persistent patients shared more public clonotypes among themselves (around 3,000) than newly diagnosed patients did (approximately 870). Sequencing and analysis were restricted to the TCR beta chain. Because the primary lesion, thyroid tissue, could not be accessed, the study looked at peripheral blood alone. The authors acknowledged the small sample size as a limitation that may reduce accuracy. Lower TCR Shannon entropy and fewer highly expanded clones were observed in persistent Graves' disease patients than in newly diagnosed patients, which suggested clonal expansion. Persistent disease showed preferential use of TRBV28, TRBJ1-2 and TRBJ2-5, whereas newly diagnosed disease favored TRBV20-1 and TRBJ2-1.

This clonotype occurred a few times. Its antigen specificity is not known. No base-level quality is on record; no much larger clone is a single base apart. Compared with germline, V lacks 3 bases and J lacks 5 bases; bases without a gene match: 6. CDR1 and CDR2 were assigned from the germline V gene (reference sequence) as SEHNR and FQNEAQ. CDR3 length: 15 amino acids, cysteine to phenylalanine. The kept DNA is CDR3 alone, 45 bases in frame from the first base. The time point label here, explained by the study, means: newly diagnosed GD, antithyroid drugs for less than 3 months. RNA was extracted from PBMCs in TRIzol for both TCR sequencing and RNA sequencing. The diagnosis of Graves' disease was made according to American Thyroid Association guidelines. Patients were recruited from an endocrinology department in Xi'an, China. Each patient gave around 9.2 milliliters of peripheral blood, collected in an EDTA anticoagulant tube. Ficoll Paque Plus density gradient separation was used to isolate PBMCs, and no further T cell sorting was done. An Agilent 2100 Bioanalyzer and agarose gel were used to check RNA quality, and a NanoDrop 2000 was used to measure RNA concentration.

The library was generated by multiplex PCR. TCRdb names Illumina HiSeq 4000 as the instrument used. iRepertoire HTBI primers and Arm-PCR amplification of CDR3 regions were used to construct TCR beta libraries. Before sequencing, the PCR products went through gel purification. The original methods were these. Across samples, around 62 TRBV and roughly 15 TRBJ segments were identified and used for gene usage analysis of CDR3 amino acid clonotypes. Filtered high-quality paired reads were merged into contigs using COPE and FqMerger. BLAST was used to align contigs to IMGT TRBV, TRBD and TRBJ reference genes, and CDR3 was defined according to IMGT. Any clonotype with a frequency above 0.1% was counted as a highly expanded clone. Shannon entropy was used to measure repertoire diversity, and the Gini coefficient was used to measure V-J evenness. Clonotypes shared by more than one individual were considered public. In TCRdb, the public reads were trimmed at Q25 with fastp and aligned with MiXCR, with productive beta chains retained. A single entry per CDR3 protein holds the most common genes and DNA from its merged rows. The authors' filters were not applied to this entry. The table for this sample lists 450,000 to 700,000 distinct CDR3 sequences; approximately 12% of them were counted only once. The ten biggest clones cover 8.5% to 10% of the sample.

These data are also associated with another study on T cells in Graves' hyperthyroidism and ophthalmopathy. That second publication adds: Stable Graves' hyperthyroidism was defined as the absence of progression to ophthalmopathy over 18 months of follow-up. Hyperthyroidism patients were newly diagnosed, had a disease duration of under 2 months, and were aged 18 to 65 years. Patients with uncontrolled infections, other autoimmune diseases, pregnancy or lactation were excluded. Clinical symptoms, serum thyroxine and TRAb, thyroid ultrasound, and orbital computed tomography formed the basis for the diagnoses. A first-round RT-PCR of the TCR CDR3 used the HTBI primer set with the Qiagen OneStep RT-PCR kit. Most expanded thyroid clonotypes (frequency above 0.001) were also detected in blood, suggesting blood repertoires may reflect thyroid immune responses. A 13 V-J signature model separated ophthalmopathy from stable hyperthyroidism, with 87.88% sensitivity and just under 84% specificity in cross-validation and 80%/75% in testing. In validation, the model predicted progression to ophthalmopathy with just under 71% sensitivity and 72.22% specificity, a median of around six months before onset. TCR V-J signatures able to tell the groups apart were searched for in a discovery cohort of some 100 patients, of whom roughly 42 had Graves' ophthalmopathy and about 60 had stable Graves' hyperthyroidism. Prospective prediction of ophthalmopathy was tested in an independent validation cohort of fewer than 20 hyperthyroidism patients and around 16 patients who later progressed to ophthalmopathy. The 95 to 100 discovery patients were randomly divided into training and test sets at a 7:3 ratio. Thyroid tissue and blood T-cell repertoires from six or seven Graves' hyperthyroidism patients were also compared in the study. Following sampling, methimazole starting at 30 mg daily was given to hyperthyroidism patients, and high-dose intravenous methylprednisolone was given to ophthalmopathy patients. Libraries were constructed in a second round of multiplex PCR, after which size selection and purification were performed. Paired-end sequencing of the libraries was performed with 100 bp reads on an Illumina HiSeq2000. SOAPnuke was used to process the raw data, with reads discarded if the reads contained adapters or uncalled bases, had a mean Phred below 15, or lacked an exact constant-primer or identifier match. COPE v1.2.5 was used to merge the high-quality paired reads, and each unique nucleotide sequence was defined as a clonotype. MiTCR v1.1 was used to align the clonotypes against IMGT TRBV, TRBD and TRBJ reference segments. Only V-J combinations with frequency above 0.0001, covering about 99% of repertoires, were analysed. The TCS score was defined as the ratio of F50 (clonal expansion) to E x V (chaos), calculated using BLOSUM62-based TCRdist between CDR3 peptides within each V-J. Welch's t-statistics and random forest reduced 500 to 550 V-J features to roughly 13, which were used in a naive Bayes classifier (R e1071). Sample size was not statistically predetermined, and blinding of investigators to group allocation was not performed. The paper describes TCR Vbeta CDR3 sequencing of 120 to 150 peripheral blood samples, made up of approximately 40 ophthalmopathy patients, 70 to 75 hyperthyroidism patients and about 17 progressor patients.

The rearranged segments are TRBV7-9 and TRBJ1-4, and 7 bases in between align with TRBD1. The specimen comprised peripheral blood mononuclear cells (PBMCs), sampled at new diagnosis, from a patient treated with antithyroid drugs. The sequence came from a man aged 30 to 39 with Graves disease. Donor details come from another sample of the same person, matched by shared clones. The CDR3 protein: CASSLEMGQNEKLFF. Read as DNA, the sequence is TGTGCCAGCAGCTTGGAGATGGGACAGAATGAAAAACTGTTTTTT.